The entry that follows covers one TCR beta chain sequence. The antigen remains unidentified. This specimen comes from a study of CXCR3-negative and CXCR3-positive naive CD8 T cells. Study outcomes and limitations: In CXCR3-positive naive cells, the TRB CDR3s were more hydrophobic than in CXCR3-negative naive cells.

The CDR3 consists of 16 residues. The germline CDR1 and CDR2 sequences are SGHVS and FNYEAQ. Per CD8+ T cell subset, triplicate sorts of 300,000 or so cells each were done. Cells classed as naive CD8+ T cells were CD45RO-CCR7+CD27+CD95-. Each TRB cDNA library was prepared by 5' RACE (with UMI labels). Following a re-call of the 5' RACE reads, TCRdb has one entry per CDR3 protein and lacks DNA. This repertoire includes tens of thousands of distinct CDR3 sequences. The gene calls are TRBV7-6 and TRBJ2-5; the TCRdb D gene call, TRBD1, has no DNA to confirm it. This receptor was obtained from a human donor in good health. Some clones in this sample may be carry-over from other donors' samples. Sequencing used naive CXCR3+ CD8+ T cells from blood. Subset described: CD45RO-CCR7+CD27+CD95- naive CD8+ T cells expressing CXCR3 (TNR3+). CDR3 amino acids: CASSLEGRLSQETQYF. Looking up the rest from reference TRBV7-6 and TRBJ2-5 gives the full variable domain: GAGVSQSPRYKVTKRGQDVALRCDPISGHVSLYWYRQALGQGPEFLTYFNYEAQQDKSGLPNDRFSAERPEGSISTLTIQRTEQRDSAMYRCASSLEGRLSQETQYFGPGTRLLVL.